The 7 T cell receptor beta chains below were found in one sample sequenced in a study of blood T cell repertoires in COVID-19. Sequencing used immunoSEQ multiplex PCR; TCRdb keeps in-frame clones, though not all of them. The profile covers around 260,000 clones, with roughly 90% appearing a single time and over 1.5% taken by the ten largest. The sequenced sample was peripheral blood. These receptors all come from a man younger than 40 with active or convalescent COVID-19.

In nucleotides, the CDR3 is TGTGCCAGTAGTATAGATGGGGGGGGAGAGACCCAGTACTTC. Amino acids: CASSIDGGGETQYF. The genes are TRBV19 and TRBJ2-5; TRBD2 matches 7 bases. Germline loops: CDR1 LNHDA, CDR2 SQIVND (reference sequence). This CDR3 contains 14 residues. V was pared by 0 bases and J by 4 bases, with 2 bases of the junction left unmatched. The full variable domain, rest sourced from reference TRBV19 and TRBJ2-5, is DGGITQSPKYLFRKEGQNVTLSCEQNLNHDAMYWYRQDPGQGLRLIYYSQIVNDFQKGDIAEGYSVSREKKESFPLTVTSAQKNPTAFYLCASSIDGGGETQYFGPGTRLLVL.

This clone was recorded only once. This sequence joins TRBV12-5 and TRBJ2-5, with D perhaps matching TRBD2 (6 bases). V was trimmed by 5 bases and J by 5 bases, leaving 12 bases between them. The CDR3 loop spans 13 amino acids. Germline V gene data show CDR1 as LGHNT and CDR2 as FRNRAP. The CDR3 here is CASGPFRGETQYF. The CDR3 DNA reads TGTGCTAGTGGTCCCTTCCGGGGGGAGACCCAGTACTTC.

The V call is TRBV7-9, the J call TRBJ1-2; TRBD1 is a possible D gene (5 bases). Deletions cut 5 bases from V and 1 base from J, with 14 bases between. This CDR3 comprises 15 residues. The germline gives CDR1 SEHNR, CDR2 FQNEAQ (reference sequence). This CDR3 reads CASSERTGGNYGYTF. The CDR3, as DNA: TGTGCCAGCAGCGAACGCACGGGGGGTAACTATGGCTACACCTTC.

The chain carries TRBV7-2 and TRBJ2-3; a weak D match, TRBD1 (5 bases). The CDR3 runs 12 residues. The germline V and J ends were trimmed by 6 bases and 6 bases, with 10 bases remaining between them. Germline-derived CDR1 and CDR2 are SGHTA and FQGNSA. Written as DNA, the CDR3 is TGTGCCAGCAGTTACAAGGGGGATACGCAGTATTTT. Translated: CASSYKGDTQYF.

In regard to this clone: Other DNA sequences in the same sample also yield this CDR3. This chain uses TRBV30 with TRBJ1-3; D is unclear. Trimming cost V 4 bases and J 4 bases, with 5 bases left between them. The length of the CDR3 is 11 residues. Germline V CDR1 and CDR2: GTSNPN, SVGIG (reference sequence). CDR3 loop: CAWNRGNTIYF. For the CDR3, the DNA is TGTGCCTGGAATAGAGGAAACACCATATATTTT.

This sequence joins TRBV5-4 and TRBJ1-4; D may be TRBD1 (5 bases). The germline V gene encodes CDR1 SGHNT and CDR2 YYREEE (reference sequence). The CDR3 contains 18 residues. Trimming shortened V by 0 bases and J by 0 bases, and 15 bases separated the two germline ends. The CDR3 region is CASSLAGGGLTTNEKLFF. For the CDR3, the DNA is TGTGCCAGCAGCTTGGCCGGGGGAGGGTTGACAACTAATGAAAAACTGTTTTTT.

V usage is TRBV4-2 and J usage is TRBJ1-5, with D possibly being TRBD1 (6 bases). Germline V gene data show CDR1 as LGHNA and CDR2 as YNFKEQ. The length of the CDR3 is 14 residues. V gave up 3 bases and J gave up 5 bases, with 11 bases separating them. The CDR3 spells CASSQGNRDQPQHF. The CDR3 DNA is TGTGCCAGCAGCCAGGGAAACAGGGATCAGCCCCAGCATTTT.